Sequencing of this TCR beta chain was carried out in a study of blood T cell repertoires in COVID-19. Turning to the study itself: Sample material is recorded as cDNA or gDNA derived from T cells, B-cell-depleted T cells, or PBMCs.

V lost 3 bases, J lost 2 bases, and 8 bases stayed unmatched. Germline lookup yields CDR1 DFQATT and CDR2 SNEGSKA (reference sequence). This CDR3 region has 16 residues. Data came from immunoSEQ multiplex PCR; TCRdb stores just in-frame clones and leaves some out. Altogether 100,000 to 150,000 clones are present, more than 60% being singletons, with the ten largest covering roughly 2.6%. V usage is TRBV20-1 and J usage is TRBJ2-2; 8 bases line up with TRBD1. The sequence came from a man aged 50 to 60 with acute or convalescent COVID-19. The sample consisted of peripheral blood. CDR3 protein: CSASLRQGRNTGELFF. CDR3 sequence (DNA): TGCAGTGCTAGTCTGAGACAGGGGAGAAACACCGGGGAGCTGTTTTTT.